This T cell receptor (beta chain) emerged from a study of blood T cell repertoires in COVID-19. Study-level information: The United States, Italy and Spain were the sources of the acute and convalescent COVID-19 samples. Nucleic acid was either cDNA or gDNA, and it came from T cells, B-cell-depleted T cells, or PBMCs.

In the original workflow: Amplification of reference gene primers was used by the study to estimate nucleated cell counts. Clones were sequenced by immunoSEQ multiplex PCR, and TCRdb holds only the in-frame ones, with some missing. V and J calls and clone size are those listed in that table; D and trimming were worked out from the DNA. The repertoire holds about 280,000 clones, roughly 87% seen once, with about 2.2% in the top ten. Germline V CDR1 and CDR2: SGHRS, YFSETQ. The V end was cut by 0 bases, the J end by 4 bases, with 7 bases between. The CDR3 spans 14 residues. The V call is TRBV5-1, the J call TRBJ2-2; no clear D. The TCR comes from a woman between 50 and 59 years old who had recovered from COVID-19. The sample consisted of peripheral blood. CDR3 coding DNA: TGCGCCAGCAGCTTGGACCAGTCCACCGGGGAGCTGTTTTTT. Translated, it gives CASSLDQSTGELFF.